The clone carrying this T cell receptor (beta chain) was counted a few times. Antigen specificity is unknown. The data derive from a study of response to subunit inactivated influenza vaccine. General study points: The authors suggested that every seasonal influenza vaccination recruits few new T cells.

TCRdb re-derived calls from the RT-PCR reads in MiXCR, one entry per CDR3 protein. This sample yields about 650,000 distinct CDR3 sequences, of which approximately 15% are seen a single time; 11% belongs to the top ten. This material consisted of PBMCs from blood, taken roughly 12 days after vaccination. The source is a man aged 45 to 65 who received an inactivated influenza vaccine.

CDR3 sequence: CASRRDRVTSGSQSRSYEQYF. As DNA, the CDR3 is TGTGCCAGCCGCCGGGACAGGGTGACTAGCGGGAGCCAAAGTCGGAGCTACGAGCAGTACTTC. The gene calls are TRBV11-2 and TRBJ2-7, with TRBD2 matching over 12 bases. Germline values: CDR1 SGHAT, CDR2 FQNNGV. The CDR3 runs to 21 residues. Unmatched junction bases numbered 26, after V lost 8 bases and J lost 3 bases.